This T cell receptor (beta chain) was identified in a study of blood T cell repertoires in COVID-19. Across the study: Sites across the United States, Italy and Spain contributed samples from acute and convalescent COVID-19.

V was pared by 6 bases and J by 5 bases, with 13 bases of the junction left unmatched. The CDR3 spans 15 residues. The V gene's germline CDR1 is DFQATT and CDR2 SNEGSKA (reference sequence). Here immunoSEQ multiplex PCR was the method, and the copy in TCRdb shows in-frame clones only, minus some. The sample includes approximately 88,000 clones, about four fifths of them seen just once. This rearrangement joins TRBV20-1 to TRBJ2-4; TRBD2 matches at 7 bases. Sequencing was performed on peripheral blood. This TCR derives from a woman at least 80 years old with active or convalescent COVID-19. As DNA, the CDR3 is TGCAGTGCCAGTGGTGAAGCGGGGCTAGAAAACATTCAGTACTTC. It yields the protein CSASGEAGLENIQYF.